These 28 T cell receptor beta chains were all obtained from the same sample, sequenced in a study of shared clonotypes between healthy human individuals. Assay: immunoSEQ multiplex PCR; the TCRdb copy retains only in-frame clones and omits some. The table lists approximately 500,000 clones, around 85% of them singletons. Sequenced: PBMCs. These receptors came from a woman aged 40 to 50 in good health. Some clones in this sample may be carry-over from other donors' samples.

This clone showed up just once. This chain links TRBV6-6 with TRBJ2-5, with D perhaps matching TRBD1 (6 bases). V was clipped by 7 bases and J by 2 bases, with 17 bases between them. CDR3 length equals 15 residues. Germline assignment: CDR1 MNHNY and CDR2 SVGAGI (reference sequence). The CDR3 reads CASKLLQGPQETQYF. The DNA for the CDR3 is TGTGCCAGCAAACTGCTCCAGGGGCCACAAGAGACCCAGTACTTC.

The DNA of the CDR3 is TGTGTCAGAAGCTTAGTTTTGGGAGATACGCAGTATTTT. This codes for CVRSLVLGDTQYF. The genes are TRBV7-5 and TRBJ2-3. TRBV7-5 has pseudogene status. This CDR3 region has 13 residues.

This clone was recorded only once. V is TRBV15 and J is TRBJ1-1; D is ambiguous. The ends were cut back, 0 bases at V and 3 bases at J, with 8 bases in the middle. CDR3 length: 14 amino acids. Germline V gene sequence: CDR1 LNHNV, CDR2 YYDKDF (reference sequence). This CDR3 is CATSRDFTDTEAFF. CDR3 nucleotides: TGTGCCACCAGCAGAGATTTTACGGACACTGAAGCTTTCTTT. Filled out from reference TRBV15 and TRBJ1-1, the complete variable domain reads DAMVIQNPRYQVTQFGKPVTLSCSQTLNHNVMYWYQQKSSQAPKLLFHYYDKDFNNEADTPDNFQSRRPNTSFCFLDIRSPGLGDTAMYLCATSRDFTDTEAFFGQGTRLTVV.

The V call is TRBV7-3, the J call TRBJ1-5, with no clear D. CDR1 is SGHTA, CDR2 FQGTGA, per germline. This CDR3 region has 15 residues. The V gene lost 0 bases and the J gene lost 0 bases, with 6 bases spanning the gap. CDR3 sequence reads: CASSLTGNSNQPQHF. As DNA, the CDR3 is TGTGCCAGCAGCTTAACCGGTAATAGCAATCAGCCCCAGCATTTT.

The CDR3 coding sequence is TGTGCCAGCAGGGATGGGCAGGGACACGAGCAGTACTTC. It specifies CASRDGQGHEQYF. The rearrangement links TRBV2 to TRBJ2-7; D possibly matches TRBD1 or TRBD2 (5 bases each). The CDR3 consists of 13 residues. Trimming removed 6 bases from V and 5 bases from J, with 14 bases in between. Germline V gene lookup returns CDR1 SNHLY and CDR2 FYNNEI.

This chain uses TRBV28 with TRBJ1-1; D call uncertain. CDR3 length: 13 residues. Germline lookup yields CDR1 MDHEN and CDR2 SYDVKM. Trimming shortened V by 2 bases and J by 1 base, and 5 bases separated the two germline ends. CDR3 in amino acids: CASSLSENTEAFF. The CDR3 nucleotides are TGTGCCAGCAGTTTAAGTGAGAACACTGAAGCTTTCTTT.

V gene TRBV28 combines with J gene TRBJ2-1; TRBD2 matches at 7 bases. Looked up from germline, CDR1 is MDHEN and CDR2 is SYDVKM. Losses at the gene ends were 0 bases for V and 1 base for J; bases not matched to a gene: 3. The CDR3 length is 16 residues. The CDR3 DNA reads as TGTGCCAGCAGTTTATGGGGGGAGGGTTCCTACAATGAGCAGTTCTTC. This sequence encodes CASSLWGEGSYNEQFF. Combining the CDR3 with reference TRBV28 and TRBJ2-1 gives the whole variable domain DVKVTQSSRYLVKRTGEKVFLECVQDMDHENMFWYRQDPGLGLRLIYFSYDVKMKEKGDIPEGYSVSREKKERFSLILESASTNQTSMYLCASSLWGEGSYNEQFFGPGTRLTVL.

Regarding this clone: Only one base separates this from a far larger clonotype, so it likely reflects a read error. The sample carries other DNA sequences with the same CDR3. The chain carries TRBV11-3 and TRBJ2-1, with D perhaps TRBD2 (5 bases). CDR3 length: 13 residues. Germline V CDR1 and CDR2: SGHNT, YENEEA. As DNA, the CDR3 is TGTGCCAGCAGCTTAATGAGGGTTAATGAGCAATTCTTC. It encodes CASSLMRVNEQFF.

This clone was seen only once. V and J are TRBV28 and TRBJ1-2; 11 bases align to TRBD1. Germline CDR1 reads MDHEN; CDR2 reads SYDVKM. Trimming removed 5 bases from V and 5 bases from J; junction bases left unmatched: 7. The CDR3 runs to 15 residues. The CDR3 DNA follows: TGTGCCAGCAGTGGGACAGGGGGTTTGGTGTATGGCTACACCTTC. This encodes CASSGTGGLVYGYTF.

The J gene is TRBJ1-2, the V gene TRBV6-1; 9 positions agree with TRBD1. The CDR3 is 13 amino acids. Losses at the gene ends were 3 bases for V and 7 bases for J; bases not matched to a gene: 3. Looked up from germline, CDR1 is MNHNS and CDR2 is SASEGT. The CDR3 reads CASSEGTGSGYTF. CDR3 sequence (DNA): TGTGCCAGCAGTGAGGGGACAGGGAGTGGCTACACCTTC.

The chain links TRBV6-1 to TRBJ1-4; 7 bases are shared with TRBD1. In germline, CDR1 is MNHNS, CDR2 SASEGT. CDR3 size: 15 residues. The V and J ends lost 3 bases and 8 bases, in that order; junction bases with no gene match: 9. The CDR3: CASSESEGAGEKLFF. As DNA, the CDR3 is TGTGCCAGCAGTGAGAGTGAGGGGGCGGGAGAAAAACTGTTTTTT.

The chain recombines TRBV4-3 with TRBJ1-2; D might be TRBD1 (5 bases). The V end was cut by 1 base, the J end by 8 bases, with 20 bases between. The CDR3 consists of 16 residues. Per the germline V gene, CDR1 is LGHNA and CDR2 is YSLEER. The CDR3 sequence is CASSQGRGQGRRGYTF. CDR3 DNA sequence: TGCGCCAGCAGCCAAGGGCGAGGGCAGGGAAGGAGGGGCTACACCTTC.

The chain couples TRBV28 to TRBJ1-2; 10 bases are a match to TRBD1. With V trimmed by 6 bases and J by 5 bases, 15 bases remained unmatched. This CDR3 has 17 amino acids. Germline CDR1 MDHEN, CDR2 SYDVKM. The CDR3 nucleotides read TGTGCCAGCAGAAGGCCCCCAGGGACAGGGGATGGGTATGGCTACACCTTC. This sequence encodes CASRRPPGTGDGYGYTF.

This clone came up a few times. The chain has TRBV30 and TRBJ1-1; possible D gene TRBD1, 5 bases. V dropped 3 bases and J dropped 4 bases, with 24 bases sitting between them. The CDR3 consists of 17 residues. Germline CDR1 is GTSNPN and CDR2 is SVGIG (reference sequence). The CDR3, as DNA: TGTGCCTGGAGGTCCCTCTTAGGGGTTGTGGAGTCCACTGAAGCTTTCTTT. The encoded protein is CAWRSLLGVVESTEAFF.

The genes are TRBV7-8 and TRBJ2-3; TRBD2 matches 9 bases. The germline V gene encodes CDR1 SGHVS and CDR2 FQNEAQ. The CDR3 runs 17 residues. J lost 1 base, V lost 2 bases, and 7 bases had no gene match. CDR3 sequence reads: CASSLLVAGVGTDTQYF. The CDR3 DNA reads TGTGCCAGCAGCTTACTGGTAGCGGGAGTTGGCACAGATACGCAGTATTTT.

V gene TRBV4-3 combines with J gene TRBJ2-4; no definite D call. The CDR3 has 14 amino acids. CDR1 is LGHNA, CDR2 YSLEER, per germline. V lost 0 bases and J lost 1, with 4 bases in between. The CDR3 DNA reads TGCGCCAGCAGCCAAGATACGGCCAAAAACATTCAGTACTTC. As protein: CASSQDTAKNIQYF.

The gene calls are TRBV10-2 and TRBJ2-4; TRBD2 matches 12 bases. J lost 0 bases, V lost 4 bases, and 13 bases had no gene match. The germline CDR1 and CDR2 sequences are WSHSY and SAAADI. This CDR3 is built from 20 residues. DNA for the CDR3: TGCGCCAGCAGTGCCGGGACTAGCGGGTTCCGGGGGTTAGCCAAAAACATTCAGTACTTC. Amino acid sequence: CASSAGTSGFRGLAKNIQYF.

About this clone itself: A far bigger clonotype differs at one base, so this is likely a read error. The chain recombines TRBV30 with TRBJ2-2; TRBD2 matches at 8 bases. This CDR3 has 15 residues. The germline gives CDR1 GTSNPN, CDR2 SVGIG (reference sequence). The CDR3: CARSPGLANTGELFF. The CDR3 DNA sequence: TGTGCCCGGAGTCCGGGACTAGCGAACACCGGGGAGCTGTTTTTT.

The chain uses TRBV15 and TRBJ2-1; D perhaps matches TRBD1 (5 bases). Germline V gene data show CDR1 as LNHNV and CDR2 as YYDKDF (reference sequence). This CDR3 is 17 amino acids long. V was shortened by 2 bases and J by 0 bases, with 14 bases between the two germline ends. DNA of the CDR3: TGTGCCACCAGCAGACTTCCCAGGGCGAGCTCCTACAATGAGCAGTTCTTC. It translates to CATSRLPRASSYNEQFF.

The chain combines TRBV5-4 with TRBJ1-1; D unclear. The length of the CDR3 is 14 residues. Germline values: CDR1 SGHNT, CDR2 YYREEE (reference sequence). Deletions cut 4 bases from V and 1 base from J, with 11 bases between. CDR3 DNA: TGTGCCAGCAGCCTCGACGGCCGGAACACTGAAGCTTTCTTT. It yields the protein CASSLDGRNTEAFF.

This clone was seen only a few times. The chain is built from TRBV6-1 and TRBJ1-5, with D unresolved. The CDR3 has 16 amino acids. The V and J ends lost 3 bases and 3 bases respectively, with 15 bases between them. Germline-derived CDR1 and CDR2 are MNHNS and SASEGT. CDR3 residues: CASSEIPAGLNQPQHF. DNA of the CDR3: TGTGCCAGCAGTGAGATCCCCGCAGGACTCAATCAGCCCCAGCATTTT.

V gene TRBV11-2 combines with J gene TRBJ2-7, with a weak D call TRBD2 (6 bases). The germline gives CDR1 SGHAT, CDR2 FQNNGV. The CDR3 contains 15 residues. Trimming left V 1 base short and J 3 bases short, with 13 bases between. CDR3 loop: CASSLGRGSGYEQYF. The CDR3 nucleotides are TGTGCCAGCAGCTTAGGGCGGGGCTCGGGCTACGAGCAGTACTTC.

The chain couples TRBV10-3 to TRBJ2-2, with D perhaps matching TRBD1 (6 bases). This CDR3 is built from 15 residues. Trimming pared 4 bases from V and 4 bases from J, leaving 13 bases between. Germline lookup yields CDR1 ENHRY and CDR2 SYGVKD. The CDR3 DNA reads as TGTGCCATCAGTGTTCGGACAGACGGCACCGGGGAGCTGTTTTTT. Amino acid sequence: CAISVRTDGTGELFF.

As for this clone: Given a far larger clone just one base away, this is likely a sequencing read error. The rearrangement uses TRBV4-1 and TRBJ2-3; D remains ambiguous. The CDR3 consists of 15 residues. Per germline, CDR1 MGHRA and CDR2 YSYEKL. This CDR3 is CASSQGDGSTDTRYF. In DNA form, the CDR3 reads TGCGCCAGCAGCCAAGGCGACGGTAGCACAGATACGCGGTATTTT.

As DNA, the CDR3 is TGTGCCAGCAGCTTAGAGCCGGGCGGCAACTATGGCTACACCTTC. Residues: CASSLEPGGNYGYTF. The chain employs TRBV11-2 and TRBJ1-2; D unresolved. The CDR3 covers 15 residues. With 0 bases removed from V and 2 bases from J, the gap between germline ends came to 10 bases. Germline lookup yields CDR1 SGHAT and CDR2 FQNNGV.

About this clone: This sequence is one base from a far larger clone and is likely a read error. This chain uses TRBV28 with TRBJ2-6; tentatively, D is TRBD1 or TRBD2 (5 bases each). V shed 11 bases and J shed 1 base, with 12 bases lying between them. This CDR3 is built from 14 residues. The germline CDR1 and CDR2 sequences are MDHEN and SYDVKM. The CDR3 reads CAVQEASGANVLTF. CDR3 in DNA: TGTGCCGTACAGGAGGCTTCTGGGGCCAACGTCCTGACTTTC.

Of note for this clone: A far bigger clonotype differs at one base, so this is likely a read error. Other nucleotide sequences in the sample specify the same CDR3. The rearrangement links TRBV11-3 to TRBJ2-7, with a possible D match to TRBD2 (6 bases). Germline V gives CDR1 SGHNT, CDR2 YENEEA. This CDR3 comprises 12 residues. Trimming left V 3 bases short and J 7 bases short, with 10 bases between. The CDR3 nucleotides are TGTGCCAGCAGCTTGGGGGGTCGAGAGCAGTACTTC. This encodes CASSLGGREQYF.

The rearrangement uses TRBV7-3 and TRBJ2-2; D is uncertain. The CDR3 runs 14 residues. CDR1 is SGHTA and CDR2 is FQGTGA in the germline V gene. Trimming left V 6 bases short and J 0 bases short, with 8 bases between. CDR3 DNA sequence: TGTGCCAGCAGAGCTTCCGCGAACACCGGGGAGCTGTTTTTT. Its protein is CASRASANTGELFF.